Each of the 19 T cell receptor beta chains below was sequenced from the same sample in a study of vaccination effects on CD4 cells after COVID-19. Researchers isolated CD4+ T cells once 9 to 11 days of culture had elapsed. Antigens for these TCRs are unknown. Here immunoSEQ multiplex PCR was the method, and the copy in TCRdb shows in-frame clones only, minus some. The sample contains around 30,000 clones, approximately 65% of which appear only once. The input for sequencing was CD4+ T cells from PBMCs cultured without peptide, taken before COVID-19 vaccination. The origin of the receptors is a human donor who received a COVID-19 vaccine.

This clone was observed a single time. CDR3 protein: CASRGGGLTGELFF. As DNA, the CDR3 is TGTGCCAGCAGAGGTGGGGGGCTGACCGGGGAGCTGTTTTTT. The chain recombines TRBV3-1 (or the pseudogene TRBV3-2) with TRBJ2-2; either TRBD1 or TRBD2 may fit D (6 bases each). The V and J ends lost 6 bases and 5 bases respectively, with 13 bases between them. The CDR3 sequence is 14 residues long. From germline, CDR1 is LGHDT and CDR2 YNNKEL (reference sequence).

The chain uses TRBV2 and TRBJ1-3, with D possibly TRBD1 on 5 matching bases. Germline V gives CDR1 SNHLY, CDR2 FYNNEI. Trimming shortened V by 6 bases and J by 0 bases, and 15 bases separated the two germline ends. The CDR3 spans 16 residues. Here the CDR3 reads CASRASTGTSGNTIYF. The CDR3 bases are TGTGCCAGCAGGGCCTCAACTGGGACCTCTGGAAACACCATATATTTT. The variable domain in full, completed from reference TRBV2 and TRBJ1-3, reads EPEVTQTPSHQVTQMGQEVILRCVPISNHLYFYWYRQILGQKVEFLVSFYNNEISEKSEIFDDQFSVERPDGSNFTLKIRSTKLEDSAMYFCASRASTGTSGNTIYFGEGSWLTVV.

This clone was seen only a few times. V and J are TRBV4-1 and TRBJ2-1; 8 bases align to TRBD1. The CDR3 is 16 residues long. The germline V gene has CDR1 MGHRA and CDR2 YSYEKL. The J segment lost 0 bases and the V segment lost 3 bases, leaving 4 bases of the junction unmatched. The CDR3 is CASSHGQGGSYNEQFF. The CDR3 bases are TGCGCCAGCAGCCATGGACAGGGTGGCTCCTACAATGAGCAGTTCTTC.

The chain links TRBV3-1 (or the pseudogene TRBV3-2) to TRBJ2-1; TRBD2 matches 8 bases. The trim removed 4 bases at V and 4 bases at J, leaving 9 bases unmatched. Germline-derived CDR1 and CDR2 are LGHDT and YNNKEL (reference sequence). This CDR3 comprises 16 residues. CDR3 coding DNA: TGTGCCAGCAGCCTACCGGGACTAGGTGTTTACAATGAGCAGTTCTTC. It yields the protein CASSLPGLGVYNEQFF.

The table lists this clone with a few counts. The chain carries TRBV14 and TRBJ1-1, with D unclear. The CDR3 consists of 13 residues. Germline V gives CDR1 SGHDN, CDR2 FVKESK. V was clipped by 2 bases and J by 1 base, with 5 bases between them. Written as DNA, the CDR3 is TGTGCCAGCAGCCAACGACGGAACACTGAAGCTTTCTTT. It codes for CASSQRRNTEAFF. Filled out from reference TRBV14 and TRBJ1-1, the complete variable domain reads EAGVTQFPSHSVIEKGQTVTLRCDPISGHDNLYWYRRVMGKEIKFLLHFVKESKQDESGMPNNRFLAERTGGTYSTLKVQPAELEDSGVYFCASSQRRNTEAFFGQGTRLTVV.

The chain joins TRBV27 to TRBJ1-1; D uncertain. The germline V gene has CDR1 MNHEY and CDR2 SMNVEV (reference sequence). Deletions cut 8 bases from V and 3 bases from J, with 22 bases between. CDR3 length: 16 amino acids. DNA of the CDR3: TGTGCCAGCCTAGCCGACTCCGCGGGGATCCACACTGAAGCTTTCTTT. Translated, it gives CASLADSAGIHTEAFF.

V gene TRBV13 combines with J gene TRBJ1-3; D might be TRBD1 (5 bases). Germline CDR1 reads PRHDT; CDR2 reads FYEKMQ (reference sequence). Trimming left V 5 bases short and J 2 bases short, with 22 bases between. The CDR3 has 18 amino acids. The CDR3 spells CASSSGSRGRVAGNTIYF. In DNA form, the CDR3 reads TGTGCCAGCAGCAGTGGGTCGAGGGGCCGAGTAGCTGGAAACACCATATATTTT.

This clone showed up just a few times. This chain connects TRBV6-5 to TRBJ1-1; D not certain. The CDR3 length is 13 residues. Germline-derived CDR1 and CDR2 are MNHEY and SVGAGI. The ends were cut back, 8 bases at V and 0 bases at J, with 10 bases in the middle. CDR3 loop: CASLQHMNTEAFF. CDR3 DNA: TGTGCCAGCTTACAGCATATGAACACTGAAGCTTTCTTT.

This rearrangement joins TRBV6-5 to TRBJ2-5; 9 nucleotides line up with TRBD2. Germline V gene lookup returns CDR1 MNHEY and CDR2 SVGAGI. J gave up 5 bases and V 6 bases, and 4 bases lay outside the gene matches. This CDR3 region has 13 residues. CDR3 sequence (DNA): TGTGCCAGCAGAAGTGCGGGGGGGGAGACCCAGTACTTC. Protein sequence: CASRSAGGETQYF.

The chain couples TRBV30 to TRBJ2-1; D might be TRBD1 (5 bases). The V end was cut by 5 bases, the J end by 0 bases, with 11 bases between. From germline, CDR1 is GTSNPN and CDR2 SVGIG (reference sequence). This CDR3 has 14 amino acids. CDR3 loop: CAWATVFSYNEQFF. The CDR3 DNA sequence: TGTGCCTGGGCGACAGTTTTCTCCTACAATGAGCAGTTCTTC.

This clone was found a few times. The chain couples TRBV27 to TRBJ1-6, with TRBD1 matching over 8 bases. Germline trimming cut 3 bases from V and 7 bases from J; bases unmatched to any gene: 2. This CDR3 has 14 residues. Germline V gene sequence: CDR1 MNHEY, CDR2 SMNVEV (reference sequence). The CDR3 reads CASSFTGGNSPLHF. CDR3 DNA sequence: TGTGCCAGCAGTTTCACAGGGGGGAATTCACCCCTCCACTTT.

This clone showed up just once. This sequence joins TRBV18 and TRBJ1-6; D is possibly TRBD1 (5 bases). CDR3 size: 13 residues. CDR1 KGHSH and CDR2 LQKENI come from the germline V gene. V was pared by 4 bases and J by 9 bases, with 10 bases between. In DNA, the CDR3 is TGTGCCAGCTCACAGGGACGCCCTTCACCCCTCCACTTT. It yields the protein CASSQGRPSPLHF.

The V and J genes are TRBV5-1 and TRBJ2-1; 7 nucleotides line up with TRBD1. Germline V gene sequence: CDR1 SGHRS, CDR2 YFSETQ. Losses at the gene ends were 0 bases for V and 0 bases for J; bases not matched to a gene: 6. The CDR3 totals 17 residues. CDR3 residues: CASSLEGGLYSYNEQFF. The CDR3 nucleotides read TGCGCCAGCAGCTTGGAAGGGGGCCTATACTCCTACAATGAGCAGTTCTTC.

About this clone: This sample includes further DNA sequences coding for the same CDR3. This chain uses TRBV12-3 or TRBV12-4 with TRBJ1-1; D not resolved. V was cut by 1 base and J by 1 base, with 4 bases left in between. The CDR3 is made up of 13 amino acids. CDR3 amino acids: CASSLGKNTEAFF. The CDR3 DNA is TGTGCCAGCAGTTTAGGCAAGAACACTGAAGCTTTCTTT.

The J gene is TRBJ2-2, the V gene TRBV2, with a tentative D call TRBD2 (6 bases). This CDR3 is 16 amino acids long. Looked up from germline, CDR1 is SNHLY and CDR2 is FYNNEI. The V end lost 3 bases, the J end lost 4 bases, and 15 bases lay between the germline ends. This chain's CDR3 is CASSDRGYGSTGELFF. CDR3 DNA sequence: TGTGCCAGCAGTGACCGGGGGTATGGGAGCACCGGGGAGCTGTTTTTT.

The V gene is TRBV7-7, the J gene TRBJ2-2, with 10 bases lining up with TRBD2. The CDR3 contains 15 residues. The junction had 5 bases not matched to a gene; V was cut back by 5 bases and J by 5 bases. Germline V gene data show CDR1 as SSHAT and CDR2 as FNYEAQ (reference sequence). The CDR3 sequence is CASSRLAGETGELFF. In DNA, the CDR3 is TGTGCCAGCAGCCGGCTAGCGGGAGAGACCGGGGAGCTGTTTTTT. Drawing the rest from reference TRBV7-7 and TRBJ2-2, the complete variable domain is GAGVSQSPRYKVTKRGQDVTLRCDPISSHATLYWYQQALGQGPEFLTYFNYEAQPDKSGLPSDRFSAERPEGSISTLTIQRTEQRDSAMYRCASSRLAGETGELFFGEGSRLTVL.

The V gene is TRBV6-6, the J gene TRBJ2-5; D is unresolved. Between the trimmed V and J ends, which lost 5 bases and 3 bases, there was a span of 19 bases. CDR1 MNHNY and CDR2 SVGAGI come from the germline V gene (reference sequence). The CDR3 length is 16 residues. The CDR3: CASSRRPDGLKETQYF. The DNA for the CDR3 is TGTGCCAGCAGTCGACGCCCAGATGGTTTGAAAGAGACCCAGTACTTC.

The chain employs TRBV11-2 and TRBJ1-6, with 7 bases lining up with TRBD1. The CDR3 spans 15 residues. J gave up 9 bases and V 0 bases, and 5 bases lay outside the gene matches. Germline CDR1 reads SGHAT; CDR2 reads FQNNGV. This chain's CDR3 is CASSLDQGGASPLHF. The CDR3 nucleotides read TGTGCCAGCAGCTTAGATCAGGGGGGGGCTTCACCCCTCCACTTT.

V gene TRBV24-1 combines with J gene TRBJ2-7; tentative D call: TRBD1 (6 bases). Germline CDR1 and CDR2: KGHDR and SFDVKD. V was trimmed by 2 bases and J by 6 bases, leaving 13 bases between them. The CDR3 has 14 amino acids. CDR3 loop: CATSDSYQGSEQYF. In DNA, the CDR3 is TGTGCCACCAGTGATTCCTACCAGGGGTCCGAGCAGTACTTC.